This TCR beta chain was recorded in a study of cytomegalovirus exposure and HLA in healthy donors. In regard to this clone: The antigen remains unidentified.

The CDR3 spans 13 residues. Trimming took off 1 base at V and 9 bases at J, with 10 bases between the two ends. Germline CDR1 is SGHTA and CDR2 is FQGTGA. PCR used 60 Vbeta primers and 13 Jbeta primers. Sequencing was performed with immunoSEQ multiplex PCR; in TCRdb, only in-frame clones are kept and a portion is missing. The sample records under 200,000 clones, 55% to 80% being singletons. Findings and caveats of the study: A missense DCLRE1C variant was associated with V- and J-gene trimming of TCR beta chains in a later analysis, and an independent cohort replicated the association. 150 or so TCR beta chains were listed as cytomegalovirus-associated. Earlier findings revealed that most TCR beta V segments proved productive either about 90% or about 30% of the time. A later analysis reportedly found fewer N-insertions in an Asian-associated ancestry cluster than the approximately 670-donor mean.

Sample: PBMCs. The receptor was isolated from a woman aged 18-29 years in good health and CMV-seropositive. The chain recombines TRBV7-3 with TRBJ1-5; the D is unclear. This CDR3 is CASSLNPYGPQHF. The CDR3 region has the DNA TGTGCCAGCAGCTTAAACCCCTACGGGCCCCAGCATTTT.